The T cell receptor beta chain described here comes from a study of T cell clonality in common variable immunodeficiency (dated by TCRdb to the mid-2010s). Overall results and qualifications from the work: Compared with healthy controls, CVID subjects showed increased TCRbeta clonality (t-test p = 0.018), a feature most characteristic of about a third of subjects. Fewer deletions and N-nucleotide insertions were reportedly observed in CVID TCRbeta sequences, and highly modified clones with 13 or more V deletions were reportedly absent from CVID TCRbeta sequences. Patient heterogeneity within the CVID cohort put limits on correlating repertoire features with clinical complications. According to the authors, figuring out what caused the increased clonality in CVID would require sequencing the repertoires of T cell subpopulations. Even though DNA input was equal, the average per sample came to some 90,000 unique sequences for controls compared with about 30,000 for CVID samples. Healthy controls shared more TCRbeta clones with each other than CVID subjects shared among themselves (p < 0.0001).

CDR1 and CDR2, per the germline V gene, are SGHTA and FQGNSA. V has 5 bases trimmed and J has 7 bases trimmed; junction bases matching no gene number 9. The CDR3, cysteine through phenylalanine, is 15 amino acids long. Shown are 36 bases from within the CDR3, in frame from base 1. Most CVID patients and most healthy controls were of Caucasian heritage. Heparinized peripheral whole blood samples of roughly 5 to 8.5 ml were obtained from each donor. Genomic DNA from adults with common variable immune deficiency (CVID) and from healthy adult controls was used to sequence TCRbeta CDR3 repertoires. The control group comprised 22 healthy adult volunteers, roughly 12 female and 10 male, aged roughly 23 to 70 years with a mean age of around 35. Diluted blood was density-centrifuged over Hypaque 1077 or Ficoll-Paque to isolate peripheral blood mononuclear cells. Genomic DNA was obtained from unsorted mononuclear cells using either Qiagen column purification or a centrifugation-based method.

CVID samples and control samples contributed equivalent amounts of genomic DNA as sequencing input. For every sample, a 60 bp segment covering the rearranged TCRbeta CDR3 region was amplified and then sequenced. TCRbeta amplification used the immunoSEQ assay, a bias-corrected multiplex PCR with high-throughput sequencing. In the original analysis: Every unique nucleotide sequence counted as a clone and was annotated with V, D and J genes, copy number and frequency. Sequences were labeled productive if in frame, and non-productive if out of frame or containing stop codons. As previously described, Shannon's entropy was used to calculate clonality. The predicted amino acid sequences of productive clones were used to derive mean CDR3 Kyte-Doolittle hydropathy. Using the R hclust function, scaled V gene usage was clustered hierarchically with Manhattan distance and complete linkage. To assess clone sharing by CDR3 amino acid sequence, 12 repertoires per group were resampled over 100 rounds. Repertoires were searched for fewer than 85 published EBV-specific and fewer than 300 published CMV-specific TCRbeta sequences. A couple of CVID samples that yielded fewer than 10,000 sequences were excluded from the analysis, so around 38 CVID repertoires were retained. TCRdb's version of the immuneACCESS table is confined to in-frame rearrangements and falls short of the full clone set. An unresolved V gene accounts for under half of the shortfall where checked; the remainder is of unknown origin. The DNA gave D and trimming, while V, J and clone size come from that table. With around 50,000 clones recorded, this sample contains no clone counted only once. About 6% of the sample is held by the ten biggest clonotypes.

As regards this clone: Which antigen it targets is not known. The read stops 3 residues short of the end of the CDR3; the missing end is completed from the germline J gene.

Material for sequencing was peripheral blood mononuclear cells. The sequence joins TRBV7-2 to TRBJ1-5; the central 9 bases match TRBD1. The clonotype comes from a person aged 18 to 70 in good health. The CDR3 protein: CASSLSQGARQPQHF. The CDR3 bases that were read are TGTGCCAGCAGCCTATCACAGGGGGCGAGGCAGCCC.